This TCR beta chain was identified in a study of OX40 agonist ivuxolimab in advanced cancers. CDR3 size: 14 residues. V lost 8 bases to trimming and J lost 0 bases, with 10 bases between them. Germline-derived CDR1 and CDR2 are SNHLY and FYNNEI. Produced via immunoSEQ multiplex PCR; TCRdb's table is partial and in-frame only. The data show around 80,000 clones, with roughly 85% seen just once and around 2.5% held by the top ten. The receptor was derived from an adult with an advanced solid tumor such as melanoma, head and neck, liver or kidney cancer. The V gene is TRBV2, the J gene TRBJ2-2; a weak D match, TRBD1 (6 bases). Sample: CD4+ or CD8+ T cells sorted from blood, taken in a trial of the OX40 agonist ivuxolimab. CDR3 nucleotide sequence: TGTGCCAGCCGGGACAACTCGAACACCGGGGAGCTGTTTTTT. The encoded protein is CASRDNSNTGELFF.